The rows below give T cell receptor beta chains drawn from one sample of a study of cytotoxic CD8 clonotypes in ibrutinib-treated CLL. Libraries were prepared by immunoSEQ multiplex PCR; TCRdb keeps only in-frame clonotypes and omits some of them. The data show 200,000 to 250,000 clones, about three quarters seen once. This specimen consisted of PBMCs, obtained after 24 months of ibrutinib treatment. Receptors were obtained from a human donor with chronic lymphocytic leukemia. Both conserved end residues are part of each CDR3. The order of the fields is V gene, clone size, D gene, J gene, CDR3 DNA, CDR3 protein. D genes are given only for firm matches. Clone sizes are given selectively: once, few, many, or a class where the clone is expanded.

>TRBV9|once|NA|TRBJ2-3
TGTGCCAGCAGCACCACAGATACGCAGTATTTT
CASSTTDTQYF
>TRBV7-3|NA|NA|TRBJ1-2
TGTGCCAGCAGGTCCGGGGACTATGGCTACACCTTC
CASRSGDYGYTF
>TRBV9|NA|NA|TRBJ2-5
TGTGCCAGCAGCGTAGGAGAGGTTTTCCAAGAGACCCAGTACTTC
CASSVGEVFQETQYF
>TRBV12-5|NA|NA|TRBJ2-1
TGTGCTAGTGGTTTGGCGGCTGAGCAGTTCTTC
CASGLAAEQFF
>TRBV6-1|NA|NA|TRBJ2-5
TGTGCCAGCAGGTTCGGGACATCCCAAGAGACCCAGTACTTC
CASRFGTSQETQYF
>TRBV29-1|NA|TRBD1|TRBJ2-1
TGCAGCGTTGAAGTTGGGACAGGGGGCAATGAGCAGTTCTTC
CSVEVGTGGNEQFF
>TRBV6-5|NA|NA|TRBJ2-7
TGTGCCAGCGGTATGTCTGTCGAGCAGTACTTC
CASGMSVEQYF
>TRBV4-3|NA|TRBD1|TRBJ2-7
TGCGCCAGCAGCCAGATGGGACAGGGAAACTACGAGCAGTACTTC
CASSQMGQGNYEQYF
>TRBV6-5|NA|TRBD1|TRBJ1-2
TGTGCCAGCAGTTCGTGGGACAGGGGGCAGTGGGAGGGCTACACCTTC
CASSSWDRGQWEGYTF
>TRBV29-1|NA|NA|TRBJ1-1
TGCAGCGTTGAAGGGGGGGACGAGGACACTGAAGCTTTCTTT
CSVEGGDEDTEAFF
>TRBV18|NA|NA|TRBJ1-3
TGTGCCAGCTCACCCGGACAGATCTCTGGAAACACCATATATTTT
CASSPGQISGNTIYF
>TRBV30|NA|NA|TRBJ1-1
TGTGCCTGGACCCTCTCGGCGGGAGCTTTCTTT
CAWTLSAGAFF
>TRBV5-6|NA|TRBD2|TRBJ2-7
TGTGCCAGCAGCCCCACCGGACTAGCGTCCTACGAGCAGTACTTC
CASSPTGLASYEQYF
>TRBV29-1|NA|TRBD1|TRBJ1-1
TGCAGCGTTGTGACAGGGGGTACGATGAACACTGAAGCTTTCTTT
CSVVTGGTMNTEAFF
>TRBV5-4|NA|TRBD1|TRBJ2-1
TGTGCCAGCAGTCGGGACAGGGGGCTTAATGAGCAGTTCTTC
CASSRDRGLNEQFF
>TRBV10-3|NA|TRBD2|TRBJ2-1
TGTGCCATAACCCCCGGGACTAGCGGGAGTTATGAGCAGTTCTTC
CAITPGTSGSYEQFF
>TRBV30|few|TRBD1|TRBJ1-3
TGTGCCTGTCCCGACAGGGAAAGGGGAAACACCATATATTTT
CACPDRERGNTIYF
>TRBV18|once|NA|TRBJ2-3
TGTGCCAGCTCACGCAACCCCCCGGGCCCAGATACGCAGTATTTT
CASSRNPPGPDTQYF
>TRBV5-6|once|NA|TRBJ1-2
TGTGCCAGCACCCCGGGGGGGGAGATCTATGGCTACACCTTC
CASTPGGEIYGYTF
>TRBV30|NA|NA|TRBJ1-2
TGTGCCTGGCCTAGAGCAACGGGCTACACCTTC
CAWPRATGYTF
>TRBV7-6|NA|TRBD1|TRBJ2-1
TGTGCCAGCAGCTTTTTCGGGACAGACCTACCTTACAATGAGCAGTTCTTC
CASSFFGTDLPYNEQFF
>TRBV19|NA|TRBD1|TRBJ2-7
TGTGCCAGTAGTATGTTGGACAGGACCTACGAGCAGTACTTC
CASSMLDRTYEQYF
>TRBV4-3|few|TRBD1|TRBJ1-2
TGCGCCAGCAGCCAAGAGAGGGGGCAAGGCTATGGCTACACCTTC
CASSQERGQGYGYTF
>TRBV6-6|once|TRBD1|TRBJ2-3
TGTGCCAGCAGGCCTGGGACAGGGACAGATACGCAGTATTTT
CASRPGTGTDTQYF